This T cell receptor (beta chain) appears in the sequencing data of a study of post-analysis software for immune sequencing data. Study details: Several disease courses (relapsing-remitting, secondary progressive and progressive-relapsing) of multiple sclerosis were included.

As for this clonotype: What it binds is not known.

V dropped 0 bases and J dropped 2; count of bases not matched to a gene: 6. The length of the CDR3 is 16 residues. Germline CDR1 reads MGHRA; CDR2 reads YSYEKL. Study outcomes and limitations: TRBV segments more frequent in patients than in controls numbered roughly five and included TRBV5-6, TRBV5-1 and TRBV20-1. Controls' normalized Chao1 diversity significantly exceeded that of multiple sclerosis patients. Samples from one preparation batch, clustered by F measure, grouped strongly together.

Researchers reported that TCR beta cDNA libraries carried unique molecular identifiers. Approximately 550,000 cDNA molecules came from around 1 to 10 million T cells. TCRdb analysed the PCR reads with MiXCR anew, one entry per CDR3 protein. Here the sample spans 600,000 to 700,000 distinct CDR3 sequences, roughly three fifths being singletons. Material for sequencing was blood. The V call is TRBV4-1, the J call TRBJ2-5; 7 bases are shared with TRBD2. The TCR sequence derives from a girl aged 2 to 10 with multiple sclerosis. CDR3 loop: CASSQDRGTTQETQYF. CDR3 bases: TGCGCCAGCAGCCAAGATCGGGGGACTACTCAAGAGACCCAGTACTTC.